This entry is about one T cell receptor (beta chain). Its specificity is unknown. The CDR3 has 15 amino acids. Trimming cost V 5 bases and J 3 bases; bases outside gene matches: 6. The data derive from a study of T cell repertoires in cytomegalovirus infection. Overall study: CMV infection and matching HLA type were both indicated by public TCR beta signatures. Study-level findings and limits: HLA-C-restricted CMV-specific TCR beta clonotypes prevailed in the ex vivo response.

TCRdb ran MiXCR on the reads and lists one entry per CDR3 protein. The sample includes fewer than 200,000 distinct CDR3 sequences, roughly an eighth of them seen just once. Sequencing input: PBMCs. The sequence was collected from a human donor in good health (CMV status not recorded). Some clones in this sample may be carry-over from other donors' samples. The chain links TRBV12-3 or TRBV12-4 to TRBJ2-1, with TRBD2 matching over 8 bases. The CDR3 loop is CASSIGGGLYNEQFF. For the CDR3, the DNA is TGTGCCAGCAGTATCGGGGGGGGGCTCTACAATGAGCAGTTCTTC.